This TCR beta chain was found in a study of blood T cells in healthy people across ages. The ends were cut back, 4 bases at V and 8 bases at J, with 22 bases in the middle. This CDR3 region has 16 residues. Germline CDR1 reads LNHNV; CDR2 reads YYDKDF (reference sequence). Study-level points and caveats: Per million T cells, the diversity of TCR beta decreased roughly linearly as age advanced. PBMC samples, being unsorted, prevented any conclusive comparison of naive and antigen-experienced cells.

This clonotype was detected once. Its antigen is unidentified. The authors ran a second PCR of about 7 to 11 cycles using a sample-barcoded 5' primer and a J-beta primer mix. MiXCR was run by TCRdb on the 5' RACE reads, yielding one entry per CDR3 protein. The profile covers about 780,000 distinct CDR3 sequences, with around 50% appearing a single time and 15% to 20% taken by the ten largest. The sequencing sample was made of blood. The V gene is TRBV15, the J gene TRBJ2-3; tentatively, D is TRBD2 (6 bases). The clonotype comes from an elderly man in good health. CDR3 protein: CATSIPSRGEVTTQYF. The DNA of the CDR3 is TGTGCCACCAGCATCCCCTCTAGAGGGGAGGTCACTACGCAGTATTTT. Full variable domain (rest looked up from reference TRBV15 and TRBJ2-3): DAMVIQNPRYQVTQFGKPVTLSCSQTLNHNVMYWYQQKSSQAPKLLFHYYDKDFNNEADTPDNFQSRRPNTSFCFLDIRSPGLGDTAMYLCATSIPSRGEVTTQYFGPGTRLTVL.